The 22 T cell receptor beta chains reported below all come from one sample, sequenced in a study of T cells after yellow fever vaccination. Each CDR3 protein gets one entry after TCRdb re-called the 5' RACE reads with MiXCR. Found here are under 50,000 distinct CDR3 sequences, around 6.5% of them singletons; the top ten hold about 10%. This material consisted of PBMCs, either bulk or a sorted T-cell subset (CD4+, CD8+, memory, or dextramer-sorted; not recorded which), taken 45 days after the yellow fever booster vaccination. The receptors were gathered from a man younger than 40 who received the YFV17D yellow fever vaccine.

This clonotype has at least ten counts. The V call is TRBV6-5, the J call TRBJ1-2, with TRBD1 matching 8 bases. Germline trimming cut 6 bases from V and 0 bases from J; bases unmatched to any gene: 6. This CDR3 is built from 15 residues. The germline gives CDR1 MNHEY, CDR2 SVGAGI. The CDR3 nucleotides read TGTGCCAGCAGGACGGGACAGGAAGCTAACTATGGCTACACCTTC. Translated, it gives CASRTGQEANYGYTF.

In this sample, this clonotype turned up a few times. The chain combines TRBV7-2 with TRBJ2-1; D is possibly TRBD2 (6 bases). Germline lookup yields CDR1 SGHTA and CDR2 FQGNSA. This CDR3 contains 15 residues. The V gene lost 1 base and the J gene lost 4 bases, with 11 bases spanning the gap. The CDR3 region has the DNA TGTGCCAGCAGCTTAGACTACGGGGGTTACAATGAGCAGTTCTTC. The encoded protein is CASSLDYGGYNEQFF.

This rearrangement joins TRBV20-1 to TRBJ1-1, with a possible D match to TRBD1 (5 bases). From germline, CDR1 is DFQATT and CDR2 SNEGSKA (reference sequence). Trimming took off 3 bases at V and 0 bases at J, with 17 bases between the two ends. The CDR3 has 16 amino acids. CDR3 bases: TGCAGTGCTAGCGGAGAGGGGCTTCGAATGAACACTGAAGCTTTCTTT. Its translation is CSASGEGLRMNTEAFF.

This clonotype was counted many times. V is TRBV19 and J is TRBJ1-2; D gene ambiguous. CDR3 length: 13 amino acids. From germline, CDR1 is LNHDA and CDR2 SQIVND (reference sequence). Trimming left V 2 bases short and J 8 bases short, with 12 bases between. The CDR3 DNA is TGTGCCAGTAGTATATCGGGAGATTACGGCTACACCTTC. This translates into CASSISGDYGYTF.

The chain carries TRBV7-2 and TRBJ1-1; 8 nucleotides agree with TRBD1. With 4 bases clipped from V and 7 bases from J, the junction kept 8 bases outside the gene matches. The CDR3 runs to 14 residues. Germline V lookup: CDR1 SGHTA, CDR2 FQGNSA. The CDR3 reads CASSSLLTGGEAFF. DNA for the CDR3: TGTGCCAGCAGCTCTCTACTTACAGGGGGTGAAGCTTTCTTT.

The V call is TRBV10-3, the J call TRBJ1-2, with D uncertain. Between the trimmed V and J ends, which lost 2 bases and 0 bases, there was a span of 7 bases. CDR1 and CDR2 (germline): ENHRY, SYGVKD. The length of the CDR3 is 14 residues. The CDR3 loop is CAISEGRTNYGYTF. CDR3 sequence (DNA): TGTGCCATCAGTGAGGGCAGGACTAACTATGGCTACACCTTC.

This clonotype was counted only a few times. This rearrangement joins TRBV9 to TRBJ1-2, with D uncertain. V lost 4 bases and J 0 bases, leaving 10 bases between the germline ends. Looked up from germline, CDR1 is SGDLS and CDR2 is YYNGEE. The CDR3 extends over 14 amino acids. CDR3 amino acids: CASSLQTSNYGYTF. In DNA, the CDR3 is TGTGCCAGCAGCCTACAGACGTCTAACTATGGCTACACCTTC.

This clonotype has at least ten counts. The chain links TRBV6-2 or TRBV6-3 to TRBJ2-1; D is ambiguous. Germline lookup yields CDR1 MNHEY and CDR2 SVGEGT. The CDR3 length is 12 residues. Trimming removed 6 bases from V and 8 bases from J, with 11 bases in between. The CDR3: CASSLNTHEQFF. The CDR3 DNA sequence: TGTGCCAGCAGCCTGAACACCCATGAGCAGTTCTTC.

Ten or more counts support this clonotype. V and J are TRBV20-1 and TRBJ2-2; a possible D gene is TRBD2 (5 bases). The CDR3 is made up of 16 amino acids. Germline V gene sequence: CDR1 DFQATT, CDR2 SNEGSKA (reference sequence). Trimming removed 0 bases from V and 8 bases from J, with 19 bases in between. DNA of the CDR3: TGCAGTGCTAGAGAAGCGCTTGCGGGTTATGCGGGGGAGCTGTTTTTT. It codes for CSAREALAGYAGELFF.

This clonotype was recorded at least ten times. DNA for the CDR3: TGTGCCAGCAGCCATAATAGCGGAGCGAACACCGGGGAGCTGTTTTTT. Translating gives CASSHNSGANTGELFF. V and J are TRBV12-3 or TRBV12-4 and TRBJ2-2, with a possible D match to TRBD2 (6 bases). Trimming removed 6 bases at V and 0 bases at J, with 14 bases between. The CDR3 loop spans 16 amino acids.

This clonotype occurred many times. This chain connects TRBV5-6 to TRBJ2-6; D may be TRBD1 (7 bases). Trimming left V 3 bases short and J 1 base short, with 20 bases between. The germline gives CDR1 SGHDT, CDR2 YYEEEE. The CDR3 is 19 residues long. CDR3 sequence: CASSSTGRRGPSGANVLTF. The CDR3 DNA is TGTGCCAGCAGCTCTACGGGTCGGAGGGGGCCTTCTGGGGCCAACGTCCTGACTTTC.

Ten or more counts support this clonotype. The chain joins TRBV6-2 or TRBV6-3 to TRBJ2-6, with D uncertain. Looked up from germline, CDR1 is MNHEY and CDR2 is SVGEGT. V was shortened by 6 bases and J by 4 bases, with 7 bases between the two germline ends. The CDR3 totals 13 residues. The CDR3 protein is CASSLGGANVLTF. The CDR3 nucleotides are TGTGCCAGCAGCCTTGGGGGGGCCAACGTCCTGACTTTC.

This clonotype was recorded at least ten times. The chain carries TRBV4-3 and TRBJ2-3; D possibly corresponds to TRBD1 (6 bases). The germline V gene has CDR1 LGHNA and CDR2 YSLEER. This CDR3 is built from 15 residues. V lost 0 bases and J lost 4, with 11 bases in between. The CDR3 nucleotides are TGCGCCAGCAGCCAAGATGACAGGCGATCAGATACGCAGTATTTT. Residues: CASSQDDRRSDTQYF.

The sample holds many counts of this clonotype. This sequence joins TRBV5-8 and TRBJ1-5; D uncertain. Germline values: CDR1 SGHTS, CDR2 YDEGEE. Trimming stripped 1 base from V and 9 bases from J, with 14 bases between. The length of the CDR3 is 14 residues. This CDR3 reads CASSLRLGRGPQHF. The DNA of the CDR3 is TGTGCCAGCAGCTTGCGGCTGGGGAGAGGGCCCCAGCATTTT.

In this sample, this clonotype turned up many times. The chain combines TRBV5-1 with TRBJ2-1, with TRBD2 identical over 14 bases. Germline CDR1 and CDR2: SGHRS and YFSETQ. Unmatched junction bases numbered 8, after V lost 4 bases and J lost 8 bases. There are 16 residues in the CDR3. The CDR3 DNA follows: TGCGCCAGCAGCGGAGGGACTAGCGGGAGTATTGATGAGCAGTTCTTC. As protein: CASSGGTSGSIDEQFF.

The genes are TRBV5-1 and TRBJ2-3; D possibly matches TRBD1 or TRBD2 (5 bases each). The CDR3 loop spans 14 amino acids. Trimming removed 3 bases at V and 7 bases at J, with 15 bases between. Germline-derived CDR1 and CDR2 are SGHRS and YFSETQ. The CDR3 DNA reads as TGCGCCAGCAGCTCTCCCGGGACCCCAAATACGCAGTATTTT. Translated: CASSSPGTPNTQYF.

This chain connects TRBV18 to TRBJ1-2; D unclear. Germline loops: CDR1 KGHSH, CDR2 LQKENI. V was cut by 1 base and J by 2 bases, with 8 bases left in between. This CDR3 contains 14 residues. The CDR3 DNA sequence: TGTGCCAGCTCACCACAGTTCCAGAACTATGGCTACACCTTC. Translated, it gives CASSPQFQNYGYTF. Drawing the rest from reference TRBV18 and TRBJ1-2, the complete variable domain is NAGVMQNPRHLVRRRGQEARLRCSPMKGHSHVYWYRQLPEEGLKFMVYLQKENIIDESGMPKERFSAEFPKEGPSILRIQQVVRGDSAAYFCASSPQFQNYGYTFGSGTRLTVV.

To note about this clonotype: A read error may explain this, as a much larger clone is one base away. The chain employs TRBV5-5 and TRBJ2-7; 7 bases agree with TRBD1. CDR3 size: 15 residues. Germline CDR1 and CDR2: SGHKS and YYEKEE (reference sequence). This chain's CDR3 is CASSLEGGTAYDQYF. DNA of the CDR3: TGTGCCAGCAGCTTGGAAGGGGGCACGGCGTACGACCAGTACTTC.

This clonotype showed up many times. The J gene is TRBJ1-1, the V gene TRBV29-1, with D possibly TRBD1 on 6 matching bases. Germline assignment: CDR1 SQVTM and CDR2 ANQGSEA. The CDR3 runs to 13 residues. With 7 bases removed from V and 2 bases from J, the gap between germline ends came to 14 bases. The CDR3 loop is CSARGGGNTEAFF. The DNA for the CDR3 is TGCAGCGCCAGAGGGGGGGGCAACACTGAAGCTTTCTTT.

This clonotype was seen at least ten times. The rearrangement links TRBV4-1 to TRBJ2-5; D could derive from TRBD1 or TRBD2 (5 bases each). From germline, CDR1 is MGHRA and CDR2 YSYEKL. The ends were cut back, 5 bases at V and 4 bases at J, with 20 bases in the middle. This CDR3 contains 16 residues. The CDR3 DNA is TGCGCCAGCAGCACCACGGGACCACCCAATCTAGAGACCCAGTACTTC. It is translated as CASSTTGPPNLETQYF.

This clonotype appeared many times. The rearrangement joins TRBV24-1 to TRBJ2-2, with 7 bases that match TRBD1. V was pared by 1 base and J by 0 bases, with 4 bases of the junction left unmatched. This CDR3 has 17 residues. Germline V gene sequence: CDR1 KGHDR, CDR2 SFDVKD. The CDR3 is CATSDFLGTANTGELFF. In nucleotides, the CDR3 is TGTGCCACCAGTGATTTCCTTGGGACAGCGAACACCGGGGAGCTGTTTTTT.

A few counts support this clonotype. The rearrangement uses TRBV6-1 and TRBJ1-5; 8 bases line up with TRBD1. Germline CDR1 MNHNS, CDR2 SASEGT. The CDR3 extends over 14 amino acids. Germline trimming cut 5 bases from V and 6 bases from J; bases unmatched to any gene: 6. The CDR3 DNA reads as TGTGCCAGCAGTCCAACAGGGGGTATTCAGCCCCAGCATTTT. It codes for CASSPTGGIQPQHF.